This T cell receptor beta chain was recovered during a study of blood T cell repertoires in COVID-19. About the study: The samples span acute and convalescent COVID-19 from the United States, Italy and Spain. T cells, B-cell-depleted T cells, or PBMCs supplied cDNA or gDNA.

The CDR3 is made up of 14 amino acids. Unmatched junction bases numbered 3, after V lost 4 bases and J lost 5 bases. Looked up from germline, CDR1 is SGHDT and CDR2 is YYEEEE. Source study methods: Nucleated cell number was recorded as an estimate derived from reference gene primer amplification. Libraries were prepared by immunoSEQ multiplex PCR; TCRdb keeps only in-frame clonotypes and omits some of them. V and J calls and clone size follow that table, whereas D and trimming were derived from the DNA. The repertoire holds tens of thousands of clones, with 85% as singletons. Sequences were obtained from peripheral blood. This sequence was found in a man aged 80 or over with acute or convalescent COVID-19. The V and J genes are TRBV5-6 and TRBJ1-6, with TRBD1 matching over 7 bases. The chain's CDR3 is CASSGQANNSPLHF. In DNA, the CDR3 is TGTGCCAGCAGCGGACAGGCTAATAATTCACCCCTCCACTTT. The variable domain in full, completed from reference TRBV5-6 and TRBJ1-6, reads DAGVTQSPTHLIKTRGQQVTLRCSPKSGHDTVSWYQQALGQGPQFIFQYYEEEERQRGNFPDRFSGHQFPNYSSELNVNALLLGDSALYLCASSGQANNSPLHFGNGTRLTVT.